Below, 12 T cell receptor beta chains from the same sample are listed, as sequenced in a study of blood T cells in healthy people across ages. A sample-barcoded 5' primer and a J-beta primer mix were used in a second PCR of roughly 7 to 12 cycles. TCRdb reanalysed the 5' RACE reads using MiXCR and keeps one entry per CDR3 protein. The sample includes fewer than 900,000 distinct CDR3 sequences, roughly 47% of them seen just once. Sequenced material: blood. These TCRs come from a woman in her sixties in good health.

The genes are TRBV4-1 and TRBJ2-4, with 11 bases lining up with TRBD2. The DNA matches TRBJ2-7 better at its end, which makes the J call doubtful. The CDR3 extends over 15 amino acids. CDR1 is MGHRA and CDR2 is YSYEKL in the germline V gene. The CDR3 sequence is CASSQSGLAEDEQYF. CDR3 sequence (DNA): TGCGCCAGCAGCCAATCGGGACTAGCGGAGGACGAGCAGTACTTC.

About this clonotype: One base away lies a much larger clone, so this may be a sequencing read error. The V call is TRBV10-2, the J call TRBJ2-7; D remains unclear. The CDR3 length is 14 residues. Germline CDR1 is WSHSY and CDR2 is SAAADI. This chain's CDR3 is CASGELESSYEQYF. The CDR3 DNA follows: TGCGCCAGCGGTGAGTTGGAGAGCTCCTACGAGCAGTACTTC.

This clonotype was seen more than once but under ten times. CDR3 sequence (DNA): TGTGCCAGCAGCCGCACCGGACAGGGCGTCTATGGCTACACCTTC. It encodes CASSRTGQGVYGYTF. V is TRBV3-1 and J is TRBJ1-2; 8 bases are shared with TRBD1. Germline V gene sequence: CDR1 LGHDT, CDR2 YNNKEL (reference sequence). V shed 4 bases, J shed 4 bases, and the junction held 8 bases outside the gene matches. The CDR3 is 15 residues long.

As concerns this clonotype: The junction departs from germline at one end; a sequencing error may be responsible. The chain employs TRBV12-3 or TRBV12-4 and TRBJ2-3, with TRBD2 matching 13 bases. This CDR3 comprises 17 residues. As DNA, the CDR3 is TGTGCCAGCAGACCATGGACTAGCGGGAGTGTTACAGATTCGCAGTATTTT. The encoded protein is CASRPWTSGSVTDSQYF.

The chain combines TRBV7-9 with TRBJ1-4; a possible D gene is TRBD1 (6 bases). CDR3 size: 15 residues. The V and J ends lost 4 bases and 0 bases respectively, with 9 bases between them. The germline CDR1 and CDR2 sequences are SEHNR and FQNEAQ (reference sequence). CDR3 bases: TGTGCCAGCAGCTGGGACATTCCAACTAATGAAAAACTGTTTTTT. Translation: CASSWDIPTNEKLFF.

The chain combines TRBV6-1 with TRBJ2-7; TRBD1 aligns across 7 bases. The J segment lost 1 base and the V segment lost 5 bases, leaving 11 bases of the junction unmatched. The germline V gene encodes CDR1 MNHNS and CDR2 SASEGT. The CDR3 length is 16 residues. The CDR3 DNA follows: TGTGCCAGCAGTTTTGACAGGGAAAAGGGGTCCTACGAGCAGTACTTC. It specifies CASSFDREKGSYEQYF.

The chain uses TRBV18 and TRBJ2-7; the D is unclear. The CDR3 covers 13 residues. V was clipped by 6 bases and J by 5 bases, with 14 bases between them. Germline CDR1 reads KGHSH; CDR2 reads LQKENI. CDR3 DNA sequence: TGTGCCAGCTCCCCCGGAGTAGTGCACGAGCAGTACTTC. Amino acid sequence: CASSPGVVHEQYF.

Notes on this clonotype: Just one base apart from a much larger clone, this may be a read error. This chain links TRBV20-1 with TRBJ2-1, with 10 positions matching TRBD2. Germline CDR1 DFQATT, CDR2 SNEGSKA (reference sequence). The CDR3 length is 12 residues. CDR3 region: CGVGTSDGEQFF. The CDR3 DNA follows: TGCGGTGTCGGGACTAGCGACGGTGAGCAGTTCTTC.

This sequence joins TRBV6-2 or TRBV6-3 and TRBJ2-1, with TRBD2 identical over 9 bases. Germline values: CDR1 MNHEY, CDR2 SVGEGT. The CDR3 extends over 19 amino acids. Unmatched junction bases numbered 11, after V lost 2 bases and J lost 0 bases. CDR3 region: CASSYATGLAHISYNEQFF. The DNA for the CDR3 is TGTGCCAGCAGTTACGCTACTGGACTAGCGCATATCTCCTACAATGAGCAGTTCTTC.

The chain is built from TRBV7-9 and TRBJ2-1, with TRBD1 as a possible D gene (6 bases). Trimming removed 4 bases at V and 10 bases at J, with 11 bases between. Germline values: CDR1 SEHNR, CDR2 FQNEAQ (reference sequence). This CDR3 spans 12 amino acids. The CDR3 DNA sequence: TGTGCCAGCAGCTCCGACAGGCGCGAGCAGTTCTTC. This encodes CASSSDRREQFF.

This clonotype was seen only a few times. A far more abundant clone sits one base away, making this likely a read error. J is TRBJ2-1 and V is TRBV5-1; D is ambiguous. Trimming removed 5 bases at V and 10 bases at J, with 10 bases between. This CDR3 is built from 11 residues. The germline V gene encodes CDR1 SGHRS and CDR2 YFSETQ. CDR3 amino acids: CASSSAYEQFF. The CDR3 nucleotides are TGCGCCAGCAGTTCGGCCTACGAGCAGTTCTTC.

The chain carries TRBV10-3 and TRBJ2-1; D is perhaps TRBD2 (6 bases). The CDR3 has 11 amino acids. V was trimmed by 8 bases and J by 5 bases, leaving 7 bases between them. The germline V gene has CDR1 ENHRY and CDR2 SYGVKD. Here the CDR3 reads CAIGEDNEQFF. DNA of the CDR3: TGTGCCATCGGGGAGGACAATGAGCAGTTCTTC.